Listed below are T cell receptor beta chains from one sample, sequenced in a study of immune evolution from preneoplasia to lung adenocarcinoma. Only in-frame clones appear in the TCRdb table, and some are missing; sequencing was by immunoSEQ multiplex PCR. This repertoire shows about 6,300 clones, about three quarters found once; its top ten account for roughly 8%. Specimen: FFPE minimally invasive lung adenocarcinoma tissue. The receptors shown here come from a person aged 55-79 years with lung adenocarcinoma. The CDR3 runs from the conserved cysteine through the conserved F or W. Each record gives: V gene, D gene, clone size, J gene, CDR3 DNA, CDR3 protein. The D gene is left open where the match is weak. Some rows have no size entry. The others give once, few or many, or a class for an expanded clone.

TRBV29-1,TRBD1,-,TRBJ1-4,TGCAGCGTTGAAGGACAGGGGGAAGAAAAACTGTTTTTT,CSVEGQGEEKLFF
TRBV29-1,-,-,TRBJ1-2,TGCAGCGATGGGGATTCCTATGGCTACACCTTC,CSDGDSYGYTF
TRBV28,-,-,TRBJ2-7,TGTGCCGCCTCAACGGACTCCTCCGGGTACGAGCAGTACTTC,CAASTDSSGYEQYF
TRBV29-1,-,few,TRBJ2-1,TGCAGCGTTTCCGACCATTCCCCCAATGAGCAGTTCTTC,CSVSDHSPNEQFF
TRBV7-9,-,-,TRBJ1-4,TGTGCCAGCAGCCTTTACCAGGGAGCCACTAATGAAAAACTGTTTTTT,CASSLYQGATNEKLFF
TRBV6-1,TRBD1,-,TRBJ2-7,TGTGCCAGCAGCTTCCTTGACAGGGCCTCCTACGAGCAGTACTTC,CASSFLDRASYEQYF
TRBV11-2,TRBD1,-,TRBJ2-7,TGTGCCAGCAGCTTAGATCGACAGGGATTATTCCACGAGCAGTACTTC,CASSLDRQGLFHEQYF
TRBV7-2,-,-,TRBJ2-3,TGTGCCAGCAGTCGATACACAGATACGCAGTATTTT,CASSRYTDTQYF
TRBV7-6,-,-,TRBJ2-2,TGTGCCAGCAGCTTAGATGAGATTAGCACCGGGGAGCTGTTTTTT,CASSLDEISTGELFF
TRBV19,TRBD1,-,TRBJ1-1,TGTGCCAGTAGTCGAAGGAGGACAGGGATCACTGAAGCTTTCTTT,CASSRRRTGITEAFF
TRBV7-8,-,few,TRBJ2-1,TGTGCCAGCAGCTTAGAAGGGACCGCTTTCAGCGAGCAGTTCTTC,CASSLEGTAFSEQFF
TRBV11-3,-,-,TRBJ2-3,TGTGCCAGCAGAGAGGAGGGGTTCGGCGATACGCAGTATTTT,CASREEGFGDTQYF
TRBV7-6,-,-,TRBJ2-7,TGTGCCAGCAGTGAGGGCGGCGACTTGAGCTCCTACGAGCAGTACTTC,CASSEGGDLSSYEQYF
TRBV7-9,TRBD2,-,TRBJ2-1,TGTGCCAGCAGGGCGACTAGCCTTGTGGTCAATGAGCAGTTCTTC,CASRATSLVVNEQFF
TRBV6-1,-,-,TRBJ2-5,TGTGCCAGCACTAAGGCAGGATCGGCGGAGGGCCAGTACTTC,CASTKAGSAEGQYF
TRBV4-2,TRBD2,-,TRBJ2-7,TGTGCCAGCAGCTTAGAGGGAGGGACCTACGAGCAGTACTTC,CASSLEGGTYEQYF
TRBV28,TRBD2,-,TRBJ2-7,TGTGCCAGCACCGAAGCGGGAGAAAATTACGAGCAGTACTTC,CASTEAGENYEQYF
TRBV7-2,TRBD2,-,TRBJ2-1,TGTGCCAGCAGCTTATCCAGCGGGAGCTACAATGAGCAGTTCTTC,CASSLSSGSYNEQFF
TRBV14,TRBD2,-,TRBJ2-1,TGTGCCAGCAGCCACCTTAGGGCGGGAGGGACCTACAATGAGCAGTTCTTC,CASSHLRAGGTYNEQFF
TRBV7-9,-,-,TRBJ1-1,TGTGCCAGCAGCGCTGGGGGTAACAGGGACACTGAAGCTTTCTTT,CASSAGGNRDTEAFF
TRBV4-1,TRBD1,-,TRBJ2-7,TGCGCCAGCAGCCAAGAAGACGGGACAGTCTTAGAGGGGGAGCAGTACTTC,CASSQEDGTVLEGEQYF
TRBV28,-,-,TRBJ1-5,TGTGCCAGCAGTACCCGACATGAGACAGGTCAGCCCCAGCATTTT,CASSTRHETGQPQHF
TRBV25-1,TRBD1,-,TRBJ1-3,TGTGCCAGCAGTGTCACAGGGGAGGAGCACACCATATATTTT,CASSVTGEEHTIYF
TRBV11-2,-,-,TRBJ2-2,TGTGCCAGCAGCCTATCCCTAGGGGGGTTCACCGGGGAGCTGTTTTTT,CASSLSLGGFTGELFF
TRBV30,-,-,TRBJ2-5,TGTGCCTGGAGTGATGGCCGTAAAGAGACCCAGTACTTC,CAWSDGRKETQYF
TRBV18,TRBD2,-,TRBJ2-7,TGTGCCAGCTCAGAGCGGGAGAGGGGCGACGAGCAGTACTTC,CASSERERGDEQYF
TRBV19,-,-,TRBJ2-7,TGTGCCAGTAGTATTGTGGCTTCCACGCCCGAGCAGTACTTC,CASSIVASTPEQYF
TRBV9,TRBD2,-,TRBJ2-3,TGTGCCAGCAGCGTAGCGGGGGGGCTCGACCTCACAGATACGCAGTATTTT,CASSVAGGLDLTDTQYF
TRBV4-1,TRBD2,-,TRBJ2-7,TGCGCCAGCAGCCTGACAGATTTCGGGCTAGCGGGGGATTACGAGCAGTACTTC,CASSLTDFGLAGDYEQYF
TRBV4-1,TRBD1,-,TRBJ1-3,TGCGCCAGCAGCCAAGACGACAGGGTAGGAAACACCATATATTTT,CASSQDDRVGNTIYF
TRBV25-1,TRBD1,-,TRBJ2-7,TGTGCCAGCAGTGCCGGACAGGGGGACTACGAGCAGTACTTC,CASSAGQGDYEQYF
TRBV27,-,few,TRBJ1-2,TGTGCCAGCAGGCTTACATCGACGGATGGCTACACCTTC,CASRLTSTDGYTF
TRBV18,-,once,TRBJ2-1,TGTGCCAGCTCACCACCGTTAAAACGGGAGATGGGTGAGCAGTTCTTC,CASSPPLKREMGEQFF
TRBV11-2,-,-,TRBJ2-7,TGTGCCAGCAGCATGGGGGCGATCTACGAGCAGTACTTC,CASSMGAIYEQYF
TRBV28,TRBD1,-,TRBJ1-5,TGTGCCAGCAGTCCCACTTTCGGACAGGGCCGCAATCAGCCCCAGCATTTT,CASSPTFGQGRNQPQHF
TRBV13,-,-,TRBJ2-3,TGTGCCAGCAGTTTACTTCTTGGGGACCCAGATACGCAGTATTTT,CASSLLLGDPDTQYF
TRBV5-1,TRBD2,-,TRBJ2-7,TGCGCCAGCAGCTTGGAGGTTAGCGGGAGTGGCGAGCAGTACTTC,CASSLEVSGSGEQYF
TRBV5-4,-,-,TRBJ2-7,TGTGCCAGCAGCTTGGCGGGAGTAGGTAACTTCGAGCAGTACTTC,CASSLAGVGNFEQYF
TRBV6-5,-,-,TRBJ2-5,TGTGCCAGCAGTTACAGCAGCTTCTTGCGAGAGACCCAGTACTTC,CASSYSSFLRETQYF
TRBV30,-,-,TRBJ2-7,TGTGCCTGGAGCAGAACCGATTACGAGCAGTACTTC,CAWSRTDYEQYF
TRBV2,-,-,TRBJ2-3,TGTGCCAGCACGGGACTTTGCACAGATACGCAGTATTTT,CASTGLCTDTQYF
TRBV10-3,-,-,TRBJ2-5,TGTGCCATCAGTGAGGGACAAGAGACCCAGTACTTC,CAISEGQETQYF
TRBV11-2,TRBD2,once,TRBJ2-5,TGTGCCAGCAGCTTAGTAGGTCTCGGACTAGCGGGAGCAGAGACCCAGTACTTC,CASSLVGLGLAGAETQYF
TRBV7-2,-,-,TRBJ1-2,TGTGCCAGCAGCTGGGGAGAGAGGGAGTCGGATGGCTACACCTTC,CASSWGERESDGYTF
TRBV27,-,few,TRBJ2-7,TGTGCCAGCAGTTTAAGCCTAGCTACCTACGAGCAGTACTTC,CASSLSLATYEQYF
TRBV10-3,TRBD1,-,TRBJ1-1,TGTGCCGCATTACAGGGGGATCTGAACACTGAAGCTTTCTTT,CAALQGDLNTEAFF
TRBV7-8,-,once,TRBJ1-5,TGTGCCAGCAGCTTAGCGTTCGACTTTAGCAATCAGCCCCAGCATTTT,CASSLAFDFSNQPQHF
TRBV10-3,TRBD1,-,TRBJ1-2,TGTGCCATCGGGGTGGGACAGCGGTCGTATGGCTACACCTTC,CAIGVGQRSYGYTF
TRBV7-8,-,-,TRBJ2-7,TGTGCCAGCAGCTTAGGGGAAACCTACGAGCAGTACTTC,CASSLGETYEQYF
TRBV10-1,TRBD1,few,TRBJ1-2,TGCGCCAGCAGGACAGGGGGTGGCTACACCTTC,CASRTGGGYTF
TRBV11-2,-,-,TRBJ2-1,TGTGCCAGCAGCCAGAGGACTGATGGGAATGAGCAGTTCTTC,CASSQRTDGNEQFF
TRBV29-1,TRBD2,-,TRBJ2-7,TGCAGCGTTAAGGGACTAGCCTACGAGCAGTACTTC,CSVKGLAYEQYF